Given below is one TCR beta chain in context. The table lists this clonotype with a few counts. This clone's antigen is unknown. No much larger clone exists at a distance of one base, and base qualities are not known. PBMCs were isolated by Ficoll-Paque density gradient centrifugation. The record originates from a study of T-cell memory formation after mild COVID-19 (dated by TCRdb to 2020 to 2022). Notes on the research overall: TCR sequence clusters from the two donors were found to be largely donor specific. In a couple of donors, T-cell clones that expanded and contracted after mild COVID-19 were tracked by sequencing TCRalpha and TCRbeta repertoires over time. Two young, previously healthy adult volunteers made up the cohort, one male and one female.

Sequencer: Illumina NovaSeq 6000. cDNA libraries for TCRalpha and TCRbeta were prepared by 5'RACE using constant-segment primers, with sample barcodes and unique molecular identifiers added. Trizol reagent was used to extract RNA from every sample. Amplification of the libraries took two PCR steps, and the second step added a second sample barcode plus Illumina TruSeq adapters. Libraries were sequenced on an Illumina NovaSeq with 2 x 150 bp paired-end reads. The authors' analysis ran thus. With migec v1.2.7, reads were demultiplexed and then collapsed into UMI-guided consensus sequences. With mixcr v2.1.11, UMI consensuses were aligned to TRA and TRB V and J templates and assembled into clonotypes. Expanded or contracted clonotypes were those called significant by both edgeR and NoisET, with noise models trained on biological replicates. edgeR calls used a false discovery rate-adjusted p below 0.01 and a log2 fold-change threshold of 1. PCA with hierarchical clustering of max-normalized trajectories of the 1000 most abundant clonotypes was used as exploratory dynamics analysis. Separately sequenced CD4+ and CD8+ repertoires were used to assign a CD4 or CD8 phenotype to each responding clone. The public reads were quality trimmed at Q25 with fastp and then assembled into clones with MiXCR by TCRdb, keeping productive beta chains. Entries that share a CDR3 protein sequence are merged under the most common genes and DNA. These V and J calls are TCRdb output, not the study's own analysis. The sample table contains hundreds of thousands of distinct CDR3 sequences; only one count was recorded for about 20% of them. The ten largest account for around 11% of the sample.

The paper's findings and limits, for the study overall: The study included only a couple of mild cases, and larger cohorts that include severe cases with pre-infection samples were judged to be necessary. The detection of some responding clones in pre-infection memory suggests that pre-existing cross-reactive memory T cells joined the SARS-CoV-2 response. SARS-CoV-2 specificity was not confirmed for the second-wave clones peaking on day 37. Clones contracting from day 15 to 85 had balanced CD4/CD8 phenotypes, while a second wave expanding from day 15 to 37 was biased towards CD4+. Contracting CD4+ clones were located mainly in the CM and EM memory subsets, whereas CD8+ clones were found to be enriched in EMRA.

Sequencing input: PBMCs or a T cell subset sorted from them (not recorded which). The sequence was obtained from an adult woman who had mild COVID-19 (a few samples of this study predate the infection). The sample titles of this study are shuffled in the database, so cell type and time point are left out; the donor was told from shared clones.

The CDR3 has the sequence CASMELAAGETQYF. In nucleotides, the sequence is TGTGCCAGCATGGAACTAGCGGCGGGTGAGACCCAGTACTTC. The chain is encoded by TRBV6-6 joined to TRBJ2-5, and TRBD2 aligns with 8 junction nucleotides. CDR1 MNHNY and CDR2 SVGAGI were looked up in the germline V gene (reference sequence). The CDR3 runs 14 residues from the cysteine to the phenylalanine. The sequence is cut down to CDR3 DNA, 42 bases in frame from base 1. The germline V and J ends show losses of 7 bases and 5 bases respectively, and no gene match explains 9 bases of the junction.